The 10 T cell receptor beta chains listed next were all sequenced from one sample in a study of PD-1 blockade in mismatch repair-deficient tumors. The data were produced by immunoSEQ multiplex PCR, yet TCRdb's version contains in-frame clones alone and is incomplete. This table has 15,000 to 20,000 clones, roughly 84% appearing once. Sequencing used PBMCs, obtained before pembrolizumab treatment. The receptor set was obtained from an adult with mismatch repair-deficient cancer.

Turning to this clone: This CDR3 is also generated by other DNA sequences in the sample. The CDR3 sequence: CAWRRFGLAVKDNEQFF. The DNA of the CDR3 is TGTGCCTGGAGGAGATTCGGACTAGCGGTGAAGGACAATGAGCAGTTCTTC. V usage is TRBV30 and J usage is TRBJ2-1; TRBD2 aligns across 10 bases. Germline-derived CDR1 and CDR2 are GTSNPN and SVGIG (reference sequence). J lost 5 bases, V lost 3 bases, and 13 bases had no gene match. CDR3 length equals 17 residues. Drawing the rest from reference TRBV30 and TRBJ2-1, the complete variable domain is SQTIHQWPATLVQPVGSPLSLECTVEGTSNPNLYWYRQAAGRGLQLLFYSVGIGQISSEVPQNLSASRPQDRQFILSSKKLLLSDSGFYLCAWRRFGLAVKDNEQFFGPGTRLTVL.

CDR3 sequence reads: CASRAGRSGANVLTF. CDR3 bases: TGTGCCAGCCGAGCGGGTCGCTCTGGGGCCAACGTCCTGACTTTC. The J gene is TRBJ2-6, the V gene TRBV6-6, with D perhaps matching TRBD2 (6 bases). With 8 bases removed from V and 0 bases from J, the gap between germline ends came to 11 bases. The CDR3 spans 15 residues. Per germline, CDR1 MNHNY and CDR2 SVGAGI (reference sequence).

This chain joins TRBV6-5 and TRBJ2-1; no clear D. The CDR3 consists of 16 residues. Germline V gene lookup returns CDR1 MNHEY and CDR2 SVGAGI. The V end was cut by 0 bases, the J end by 7 bases, with 16 bases between. This CDR3 reads CASSYSVGRKGNEQFF. The CDR3 DNA reads as TGTGCCAGCAGTTACTCGGTCGGGCGGAAAGGGAATGAGCAGTTCTTC.

This clone showed up just once. The rearrangement uses TRBV28 and TRBJ1-5, with no clear D. CDR1 and CDR2 (germline): MDHEN, SYDVKM. Trimming removed 6 bases at V and 3 bases at J, with 15 bases between. This CDR3 is 15 amino acids long. The CDR3 DNA follows: TGTGCCAGCAGGGCGGACGGGATTATCAATCAGCCCCAGCATTTT. It translates to CASRADGIINQPQHF.

The chain carries TRBV5-1 and TRBJ1-1; no firm D call. Germline V gene data show CDR1 as SGHRS and CDR2 as YFSETQ. The germline V and J ends were trimmed by 0 bases and 0 bases, with 6 bases remaining between them. This CDR3 has 14 amino acids. CDR3 sequence (DNA): TGCGCCAGCAGCTTGGAGCTCATGAACACTGAAGCTTTCTTT. It yields the protein CASSLELMNTEAFF. Combining the CDR3 with reference TRBV5-1 and TRBJ1-1 gives the whole variable domain KAGVTQTPRYLIKTRGQQVTLSCSPISGHRSVSWYQQTPGQGLQFLFEYFSETQRNKGNFPGRFSGRQFSNSRSEMNVSTLELGDSALYLCASSLELMNTEAFFGQGTRLTVV.

The gene calls are TRBV7-6 and TRBJ2-3; no definite D call. The CDR3 contains 12 residues. V was pared by 5 bases and J by 6 bases, with 9 bases between. The germline gives CDR1 SGHVS, CDR2 FNYEAQ. The CDR3 DNA is TGTGCCAGCAGCCCAGGTTATGATACGCAGTATTTT. It translates to CASSPGYDTQYF.

V and J are TRBV7-9 and TRBJ2-3; tentatively, D is TRBD2 (5 bases). CDR1 and CDR2 from the germline V gene are SEHNR and FQNEAQ (reference sequence). V lost 5 bases and J lost 0, with 15 bases in between. The CDR3 covers 16 residues. CDR3 DNA sequence: TGTGCCAGCAGCAGATCCCTAGCTGACAGCACAGATACGCAGTATTTT. Encoded protein: CASSRSLADSTDTQYF.

This clone was seen a handful of times. The chain carries TRBV7-9 and TRBJ1-4; a possible D gene is TRBD1 (6 bases). This CDR3 is built from 15 residues. Germline lookup yields CDR1 SEHNR and CDR2 FQNEAQ (reference sequence). The V end lost 5 bases, the J end lost 6 bases, and 16 bases lay between the germline ends. The CDR3 region has the DNA TGTGCCAGCAGCCCACCCGGGACAACATATGAAAAACTGTTTTTT. Translated: CASSPPGTTYEKLFF.

A remark on this clone: Other nucleotide sequences from this sample produce the same CDR3. The chain couples TRBV6-5 to TRBJ2-7; TRBD1 agrees at 7 bases. CDR3 length: 14 amino acids. Germline-derived CDR1 and CDR2 are MNHEY and SVGAGI. The trim removed 2 bases at V and 2 bases at J, leaving 3 bases unmatched. Here the CDR3 DNA reads TGTGCCAGCAGTTACACGACAGGGACCTACGAGCAGTACTTC. This gives the protein CASSYTTGTYEQYF.

In regard to this clone: Other DNA sequences from this sample encode an identical CDR3 as well. The chain employs TRBV14 and TRBJ2-6; no definite D call. From germline, CDR1 is SGHDN and CDR2 FVKESK. The germline V and J ends were trimmed by 6 bases and 4 bases, with 10 bases remaining between them. The CDR3 consists of 14 residues. CDR3 nucleotide sequence: TGTGCCAGCAGTCTCGATTACGGGGCCAACGTCCTGACTTTC. Its protein product is CASSLDYGANVLTF.